One sample yielded the 16 T cell receptor beta chains listed below, sequenced in a study of T-cell memory formation after mild COVID-19. TCRdb called the 5' RACE reads again in MiXCR, with one record for every CDR3 protein. Seen here are about 390,000 distinct CDR3 sequences, 20% to 25% observed once, and the top ten hold roughly an eighth. Sequenced: PBMCs or a T cell subset sorted from them (not recorded which). Receptor source: an adult woman who had mild COVID-19 (a few samples of this study predate the infection). Cell type and time point are not known.

In this sample, this clonotype turned up a few times. The V and J genes are TRBV13 and TRBJ2-1; 12 bases agree with TRBD2. This CDR3 contains 17 residues. Germline lookup yields CDR1 PRHDT and CDR2 FYEKMQ (reference sequence). J lost 6 bases, V lost 4 bases, and 10 bases had no gene match. The chain's CDR3 is CASSSGLASGRANEQFF. The CDR3 DNA reads TGTGCCAGCAGCTCCGGACTAGCTAGCGGGAGGGCCAATGAGCAGTTCTTC.

The chain's CDR3 is CASSQDSSGNTEAFF. CDR3 DNA: TGCGCCAGCAGCCAAGATTCCAGTGGGAACACTGAAGCTTTCTTT. V gene TRBV4-3 combines with J gene TRBJ1-1; D remains ambiguous. The CDR3 length is 15 residues. V was trimmed by 0 bases and J by 1 base, leaving 9 bases between them. CDR1 and CDR2 from the germline V gene are LGHNA and YSLEER.

This clonotype was seen only a few times. The chain is built from TRBV12-3 or TRBV12-4 and TRBJ2-6; D remains ambiguous. This CDR3 is built from 15 residues. V was shortened by 3 bases and J by 4 bases, with 10 bases between the two germline ends. As DNA, the CDR3 is TGTGCCAGCAGTTTTTTGGAGTTCGGGGCCAACGTCCTGACTTTC. Protein product: CASSFLEFGANVLTF.

This clonotype was recorded a few times. The J gene is TRBJ1-1, the V gene TRBV3-1; 10 bases fit TRBD1. Per germline, CDR1 LGHDT and CDR2 YNNKEL (reference sequence). With 4 bases clipped from V and 3 bases from J, the junction kept 5 bases outside the gene matches. This CDR3 is built from 15 residues. In DNA form, the CDR3 reads TGTGCCAGCAGCCCTCGGGACAGGGGTCACACTGAAGCTTTCTTT. It translates to CASSPRDRGHTEAFF. Using reference TRBV3-1 and TRBJ1-1 for the parts outside the CDR3, the full variable domain is DTAVSQTPKYLVTQMGNDKSIKCEQNLGHDTMYWYKQDSKKFLKIMFSYNNKELIINETVPNRFSPKSPDKAHLNLHINSLELGDSAVYFCASSPRDRGHTEAFFGQGTRLTVV.

This clonotype was detected many times. The chain joins TRBV11-1 to TRBJ1-1; no firm D call. The V end was cut by 3 bases, the J end by 3 bases, with 17 bases between. CDR1 is SGHAT and CDR2 is FQDESV in the germline V gene (reference sequence). The CDR3 is made up of 16 amino acids. In nucleotides, the CDR3 is TGTGCCAGCAGCTTGCTAATTGGTTTTACGGACACTGAAGCTTTCTTT. Its translation is CASSLLIGFTDTEAFF.

The sample holds many counts of this clonotype. At one of its ends the junction is not consistent with the germline gene, which may arise from a read error. The chain couples TRBV7-7 to TRBJ2-3, with D perhaps TRBD2 (6 bases). This CDR3 is built from 15 residues. Germline V gene sequence: CDR1 SSHAT, CDR2 FNYEAQ (reference sequence). The CDR3 DNA follows: TGTGCTAGCAGCTTAGCGGTATTGCGGGTACGGGGGCAGTATTTT. This translates into CASSLAVLRVRGQYF.

This clonotype has just a few counts. The chain combines TRBV7-9 with TRBJ2-5; D perhaps matches TRBD1 (5 bases). There are 13 residues in the CDR3. Germline CDR1 reads SEHNR; CDR2 reads FQNEAQ (reference sequence). Trimming removed 3 bases at V and 5 bases at J, with 10 bases between. CDR3 sequence (DNA): TGTGCCAGCAGCTTTAGGGGCGCGGAGACCCAGTACTTC. Amino acid sequence: CASSFRGAETQYF.

Written as DNA, the CDR3 is TGTGCCAGCTCACCACGAGTCGACGGTGAGCAGTTCTTC. Translated, it gives CASSPRVDGEQFF. The chain uses TRBV18 and TRBJ2-1; no reliable D call. Germline V gives CDR1 KGHSH, CDR2 LQKENI. V was trimmed by 1 base and J by 9 bases, leaving 10 bases between them. CDR3 length: 13 residues.

This clonotype turned up a few times. The genes are TRBV7-9 and TRBJ2-7; D is tentatively TRBD1 or TRBD2 (5 bases each). Germline V gene data show CDR1 as SEHNR and CDR2 as FQNEAQ (reference sequence). V was pared by 5 bases and J by 4 bases, with 15 bases between. There are 14 residues in the CDR3. The CDR3 loop is CASSPKGPPYEQYF. Here the CDR3 DNA reads TGTGCCAGCAGCCCCAAGGGACCGCCGTACGAGCAGTACTTC.

The chain uses TRBV18 and TRBJ2-2; 7 positions agree with TRBD1. J was trimmed by 2 bases and V by 3 bases; bases with no gene match: 6. The germline CDR1 and CDR2 sequences are KGHSH and LQKENI. The CDR3 length is 16 residues. The chain's CDR3 is CASSPPGQVNTGELFF. Here the CDR3 DNA reads TGTGCCAGCTCACCCCCCGGACAGGTCAACACCGGGGAGCTGTTTTTT.

The chain carries TRBV12-3 or TRBV12-4 and TRBJ2-3, with 7 bases fitting TRBD2. The CDR3 is made up of 15 amino acids. J lost 4 bases, V lost 7 bases, and 11 bases had no gene match. CDR3 protein: CASTPGLRGADTQYF. CDR3 coding DNA: TGTGCCAGCACCCCCGGACTCCGGGGGGCAGATACGCAGTATTTT.

This clonotype was counted a few times. This chain links TRBV4-1 with TRBJ2-3; 8 nucleotides line up with TRBD2. The CDR3 extends over 14 amino acids. The J segment lost 4 bases and the V segment lost 4 bases, leaving 4 bases of the junction unmatched. Germline V gene sequence: CDR1 MGHRA, CDR2 YSYEKL. The CDR3 sequence is CASSPGGEADTQYF. CDR3 sequence (DNA): TGCGCCAGCAGCCCCGGGGGGGAAGCAGATACGCAGTATTTT.

The sample holds a few counts of this clonotype. This sequence joins TRBV11-2 and TRBJ2-1; D tentatively reads TRBD1 or TRBD2 (6 bases each). The CDR3 is 18 amino acids. Germline CDR1 reads SGHAT; CDR2 reads FQNNGV. Trimming stripped 0 bases from V and 2 bases from J, with 17 bases between. The chain's CDR3 is CASSLDRLRRGTYNEQFF. CDR3 nucleotide sequence: TGTGCCAGCAGCTTAGATCGGCTAAGGAGGGGGACCTACAATGAGCAGTTCTTC.

This chain joins TRBV30 and TRBJ2-7, with a tentative D call TRBD1 (5 bases). Germline values: CDR1 GTSNPN, CDR2 SVGIG (reference sequence). The CDR3 is 14 residues long. Trimming pared 3 bases from V and 3 bases from J, leaving 15 bases between. For the CDR3, the DNA is TGTGCCTGGAGGTCCCAGGGTCCCGTCTACGAGCAGTACTTC. Amino acid sequence: CAWRSQGPVYEQYF.

The chain couples TRBV7-8 to TRBJ1-2, with 8 bases fitting TRBD1. The CDR3 totals 14 residues. The germline CDR1 and CDR2 sequences are SGHVS and FQNEAQ. After removal of 4 bases from V and 4 bases from J, the junction contained 5 bases not matched to a gene. The CDR3 DNA reads TGTGCCAGCAGCTCGCGGACAGGGAGCTATGGCTACACCTTC. Translation gives CASSSRTGSYGYTF. The whole variable domain, filled in from reference TRBV7-8 and TRBJ1-2, reads GAGVSQSPRYKVAKRGQDVALRCDPISGHVSLFWYQQALGQGPEFLTYFQNEAQLDKSGLPSDRFFAERPEGSVSTLKIQRTQQEDSAVYLCASSSRTGSYGYTFGSGTRLTVV.

This clonotype was detected a few times. The chain combines TRBV2 with TRBJ2-7; 9 positions agree with TRBD1. CDR3 length equals 15 residues. The J segment lost 0 bases and the V segment lost 5 bases, leaving 5 bases of the junction unmatched. CDR1 SNHLY and CDR2 FYNNEI come from the germline V gene. Here the CDR3 DNA reads TGTGCCAGCAGTCCGGACAGGGGTAGCTCCTACGAGCAGTACTTC. Protein sequence: CASSPDRGSSYEQYF.